This T cell receptor beta chain was retrieved from a study of early T cells in non-severe SARS-CoV-2 infection. Study at large: Sequencing input comprised bulk RNA from unsorted whole blood; chain pairing was not available.

This clonotype was observed a handful of times. Its cognate antigen is unknown. CDR3 length: 14 residues. V was clipped by 1 base and J by 4 bases, with 10 bases between them. CDR1 is SGHVS, CDR2 FNYEAQ, per germline. Overall study results and limits: Database matching using VDJdb favored anti-spike CD8 responses, with private and CD4 specificities left missing.

Individual cDNA molecules were tagged with unique molecular identifiers. A single record per CDR3 protein comes from TCRdb applying MiXCR to the 5' RACE reads. The repertoire consists of approximately 46,000 distinct CDR3 sequences, with around a quarter occurring once and the leading ten covering about 4.6%. The origin of this receptor is an adult who was a healthcare worker with PCR-confirmed SARS-CoV-2 infection or an uninfected control (not recorded which). The sample was whole blood, taken at baseline. The chain recombines TRBV7-6 with TRBJ1-1; no reliable D call. CDR3 sequence (DNA): TGTGCCAGCAGCTTAGTTGCCAGGAGCACTGAAGCTTTCTTT. It translates to CASSLVARSTEAFF.